This TCR beta chain was found in a study of Graves' ophthalmopathy and Graves' hyperthyroidism. For the study at large: The study drew peripheral blood at initial diagnosis, before any treatment.

The germline gives CDR1 MGHRA, CDR2 YSYEKL. The CDR3 consists of 17 residues. The V and J ends lost 2 bases and 0 bases, in that order; junction bases with no gene match: 7. This clonotype has ten or more counts. PBMCs were obtained from about 9.5 ml of fresh peripheral blood. Beta-chain TCR CDR3 regions were amplified from RNA transcripts. RT-PCR in the first round used HTBI primers; a second-round multiplex PCR followed. Each CDR3 protein gets one entry after TCRdb re-called the multiplex PCR reads with MiXCR. The sample consists of a few hundred thousand distinct CDR3 sequences, over 15% of them appearing once.

The V and J genes are TRBV4-1 and TRBJ1-1, with 9 bases aligning to TRBD1. The clonotype originates from a woman younger than 30 with stable Graves' hyperthyroidism. Sequencing was done on a sample of peripheral blood. The CDR3 region is CASSQPYRGPMNTEAFF. The CDR3 DNA is TGCGCCAGCAGCCAACCTTACAGGGGGCCCATGAACACTGAAGCTTTCTTT.